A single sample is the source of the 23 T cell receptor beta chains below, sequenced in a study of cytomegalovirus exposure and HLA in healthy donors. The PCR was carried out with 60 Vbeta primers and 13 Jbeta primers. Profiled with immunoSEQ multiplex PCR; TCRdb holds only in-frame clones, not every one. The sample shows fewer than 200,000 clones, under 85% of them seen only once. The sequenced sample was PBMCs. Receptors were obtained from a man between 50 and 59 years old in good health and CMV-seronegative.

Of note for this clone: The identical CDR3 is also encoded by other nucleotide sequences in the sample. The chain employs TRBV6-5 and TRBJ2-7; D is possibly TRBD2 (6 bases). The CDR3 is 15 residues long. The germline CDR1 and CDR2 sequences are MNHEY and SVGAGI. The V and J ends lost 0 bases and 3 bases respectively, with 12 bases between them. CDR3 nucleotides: TGTGCCAGCAGTTACTCGGGTGGAGGGGACTACGAGCAGTACTTC. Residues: CASSYSGGGDYEQYF.

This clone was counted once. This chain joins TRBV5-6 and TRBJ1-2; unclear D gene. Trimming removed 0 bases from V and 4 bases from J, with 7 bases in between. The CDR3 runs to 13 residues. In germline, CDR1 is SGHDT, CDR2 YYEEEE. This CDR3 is CASSLAPSYGYTF. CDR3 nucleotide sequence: TGTGCCAGCAGCTTGGCCCCCAGCTATGGCTACACCTTC.

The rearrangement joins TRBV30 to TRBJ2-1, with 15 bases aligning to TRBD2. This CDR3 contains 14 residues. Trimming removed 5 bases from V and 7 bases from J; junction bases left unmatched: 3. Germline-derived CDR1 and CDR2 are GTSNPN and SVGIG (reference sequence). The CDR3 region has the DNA TGTGCCTGGGGGGGACTAGCGGGAGGAAATGAGCAGTTCTTC. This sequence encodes CAWGGLAGGNEQFF.

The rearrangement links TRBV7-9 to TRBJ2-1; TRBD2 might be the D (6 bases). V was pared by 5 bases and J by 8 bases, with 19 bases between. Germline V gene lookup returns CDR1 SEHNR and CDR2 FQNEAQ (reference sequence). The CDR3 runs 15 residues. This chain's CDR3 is CASSALTRRRDEQFF. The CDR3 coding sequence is TGTGCCAGCAGCGCGCTGACTAGAAGGAGGGATGAGCAGTTCTTC.

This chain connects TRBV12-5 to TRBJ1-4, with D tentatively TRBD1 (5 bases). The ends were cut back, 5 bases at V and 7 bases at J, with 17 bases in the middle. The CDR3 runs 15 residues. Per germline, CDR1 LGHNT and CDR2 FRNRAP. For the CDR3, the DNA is TGTGCTAGTGGTCCCCAGCGGGGGGGGAGTGAAAAACTGTTTTTT. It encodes CASGPQRGGSEKLFF.

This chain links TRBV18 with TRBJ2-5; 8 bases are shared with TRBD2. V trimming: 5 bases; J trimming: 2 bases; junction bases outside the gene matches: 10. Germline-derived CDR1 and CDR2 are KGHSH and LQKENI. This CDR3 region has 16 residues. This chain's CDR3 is CASSVTGTRGQETQYF. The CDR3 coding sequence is TGTGCCAGCTCAGTCACCGGGACTAGAGGACAAGAGACCCAGTACTTC.

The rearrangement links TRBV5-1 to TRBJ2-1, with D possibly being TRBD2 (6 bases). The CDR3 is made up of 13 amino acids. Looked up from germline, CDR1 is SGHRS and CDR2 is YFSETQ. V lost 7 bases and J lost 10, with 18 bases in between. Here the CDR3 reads CASSAMSGLEQFF. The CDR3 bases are TGCGCCAGCTCTGCTATGAGCGGGCTAGAGCAGTTCTTC.

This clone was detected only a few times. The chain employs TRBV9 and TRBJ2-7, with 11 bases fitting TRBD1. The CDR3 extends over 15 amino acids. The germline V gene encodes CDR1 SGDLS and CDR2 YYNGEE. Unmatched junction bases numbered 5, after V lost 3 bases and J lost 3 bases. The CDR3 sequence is CASSERTGGVYEQYF. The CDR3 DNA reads TGTGCCAGCAGCGAACGGACAGGGGGCGTCTACGAGCAGTACTTC.

DNA of the CDR3: TGTGCCAGCTCAATCAGGGGAAGGACTGAAGCTTTCTTT. As protein: CASSIRGRTEAFF. V and J are TRBV18 and TRBJ1-1; possibly TRBD1 for D (6 bases). Trimming shortened V by 5 bases and J by 5 bases, and 12 bases separated the two germline ends. CDR3 length: 13 amino acids. Germline CDR1 reads KGHSH; CDR2 reads LQKENI.

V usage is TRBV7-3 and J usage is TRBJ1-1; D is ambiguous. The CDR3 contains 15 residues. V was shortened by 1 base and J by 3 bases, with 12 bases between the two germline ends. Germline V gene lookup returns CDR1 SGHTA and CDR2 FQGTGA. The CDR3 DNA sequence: TGTGCCAGCAGCTTAAAAAGGAGCGGGGACACTGAAGCTTTCTTT. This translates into CASSLKRSGDTEAFF.

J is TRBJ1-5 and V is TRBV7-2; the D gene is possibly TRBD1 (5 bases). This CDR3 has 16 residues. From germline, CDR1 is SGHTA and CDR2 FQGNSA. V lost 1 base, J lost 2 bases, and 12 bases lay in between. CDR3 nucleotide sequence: TGTGCCAGCAGCTTAGTGTTGGGGGGGGGCAATCAGCCCCAGCATTTT. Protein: CASSLVLGGGNQPQHF.

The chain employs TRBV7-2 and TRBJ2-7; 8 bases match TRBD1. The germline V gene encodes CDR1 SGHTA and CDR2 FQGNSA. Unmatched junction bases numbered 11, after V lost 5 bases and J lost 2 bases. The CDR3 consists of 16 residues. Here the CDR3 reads CASSPRRDRGPYEQYF. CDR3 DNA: TGTGCCAGCAGCCCACGCCGTGACAGGGGCCCCTACGAGCAGTACTTC.

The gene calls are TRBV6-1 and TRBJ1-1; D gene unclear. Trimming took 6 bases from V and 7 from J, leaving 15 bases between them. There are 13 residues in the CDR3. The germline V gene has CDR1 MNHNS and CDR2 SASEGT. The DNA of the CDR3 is TGTGCCAGCAGGATGGGCAGGAATAGTGAAGCTTTCTTT. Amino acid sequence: CASRMGRNSEAFF.

The CDR3 sequence: CASSFGQGGGNTIYF. As DNA, the CDR3 is TGTGCCAGCAGTTTCGGACAGGGAGGAGGAAACACCATATATTTT. The V call is TRBV6-5, the J call TRBJ1-3; 8 nucleotides match TRBD1. The V and J ends lost 4 bases and 4 bases, in that order; junction bases with no gene match: 6. Looked up from germline, CDR1 is MNHEY and CDR2 is SVGAGI. CDR3 size: 15 residues.

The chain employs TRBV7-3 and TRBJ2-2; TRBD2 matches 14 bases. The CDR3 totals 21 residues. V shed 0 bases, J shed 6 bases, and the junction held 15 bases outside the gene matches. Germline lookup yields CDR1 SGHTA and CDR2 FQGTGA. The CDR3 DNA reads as TGTGCCAGCAGCTTAACGCCGGGACTAGCGGGAGATCGATGGGGGTCCGGGGAGCTGTTTTTT. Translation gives CASSLTPGLAGDRWGSGELFF.

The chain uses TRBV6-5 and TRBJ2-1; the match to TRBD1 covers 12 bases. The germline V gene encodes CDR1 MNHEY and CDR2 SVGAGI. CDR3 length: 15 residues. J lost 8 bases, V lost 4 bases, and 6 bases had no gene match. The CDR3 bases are TGTGCCAGCAGTTCCTCCGGGACAGGGGGCTATGAGCAGTTCTTC. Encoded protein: CASSSSGTGGYEQFF.

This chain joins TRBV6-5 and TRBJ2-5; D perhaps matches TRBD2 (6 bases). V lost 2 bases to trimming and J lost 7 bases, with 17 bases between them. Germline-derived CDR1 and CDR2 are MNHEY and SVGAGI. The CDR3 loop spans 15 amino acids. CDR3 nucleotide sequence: TGTGCCAGCAGTTACGGACGGGGGACGCGGGGGACCCAGTACTTC. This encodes CASSYGRGTRGTQYF.

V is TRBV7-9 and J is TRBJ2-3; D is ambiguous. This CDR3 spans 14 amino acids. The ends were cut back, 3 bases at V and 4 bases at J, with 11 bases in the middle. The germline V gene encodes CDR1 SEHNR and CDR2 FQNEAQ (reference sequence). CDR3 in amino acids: CASSFRGAADTQYF. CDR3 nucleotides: TGTGCCAGCAGCTTCCGCGGAGCCGCAGATACGCAGTATTTT.

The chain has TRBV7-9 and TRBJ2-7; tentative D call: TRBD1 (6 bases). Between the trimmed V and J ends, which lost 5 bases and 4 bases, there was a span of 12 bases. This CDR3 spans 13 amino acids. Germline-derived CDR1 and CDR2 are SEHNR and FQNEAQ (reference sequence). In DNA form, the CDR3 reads TGTGCCAGCAGCGAACAAGGGGGTTACGAGCAGTACTTC. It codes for CASSEQGGYEQYF.

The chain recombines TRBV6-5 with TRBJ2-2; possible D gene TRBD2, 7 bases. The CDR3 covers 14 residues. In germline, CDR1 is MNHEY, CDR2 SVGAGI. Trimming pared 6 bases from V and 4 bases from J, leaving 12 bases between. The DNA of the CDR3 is TGTGCCAGCAGCGGGGGGCTTCTCACCGGGGAGCTGTTTTTT. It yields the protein CASSGGLLTGELFF.

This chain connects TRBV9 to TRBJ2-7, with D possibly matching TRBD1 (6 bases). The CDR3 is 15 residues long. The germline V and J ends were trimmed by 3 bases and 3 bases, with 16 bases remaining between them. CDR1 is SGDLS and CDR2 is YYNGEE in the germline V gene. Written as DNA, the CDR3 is TGTGCCAGCAGCGCAAGACCGGGACAAATCTACGAGCAGTACTTC. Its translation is CASSARPGQIYEQYF.

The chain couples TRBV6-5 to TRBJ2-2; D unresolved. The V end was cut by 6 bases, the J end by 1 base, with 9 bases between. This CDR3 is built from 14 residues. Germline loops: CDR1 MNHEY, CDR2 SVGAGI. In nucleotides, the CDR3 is TGTGCCAGCAGGTCCTCCGGGAACACCGGGGAGCTGTTTTTT. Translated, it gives CASRSSGNTGELFF.

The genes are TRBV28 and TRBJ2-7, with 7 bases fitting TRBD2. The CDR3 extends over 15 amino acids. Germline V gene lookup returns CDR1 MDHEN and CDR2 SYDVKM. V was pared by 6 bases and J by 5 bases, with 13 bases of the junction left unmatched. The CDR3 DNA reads TGTGCCAGCAGCCTAGCGGCTCAGGGATCTGACGAGCAGTACTTC. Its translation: CASSLAAQGSDEQYF.